The 10 T cell receptor beta chains below come from one sample, sequenced in a study of CD8 T cells in ankylosing spondylitis. The study, taken as a whole, reports: Ankylosing spondylitis blood appeared to carry a characteristic TCR beta motif of roughly eight highly homologous variants.

For these TCRs, the target antigens are not known. TCRdb re-derived calls from the 5' RACE reads in MiXCR, one entry per CDR3 protein. The data contain approximately 550,000 distinct CDR3 sequences, about an eighth of them singletons. Sequenced input: blood, either unsorted or a sorted T cell fraction (not recorded which). The receptors come from a male donor with ankylosing spondylitis.

The chain uses TRBV20-1 and TRBJ2-1, with a possible D match to TRBD1 (5 bases). The CDR3 has 12 residues. V gave up 3 bases and J gave up 9 bases, with 12 bases separating them. Germline V gene lookup returns CDR1 DFQATT and CDR2 SNEGSKA (reference sequence). Here the CDR3 reads CSASEGVGEQFF. CDR3 bases: TGCAGTGCTAGCGAAGGGGTGGGTGAGCAGTTCTTC.

The chain employs TRBV5-1 and TRBJ2-1; 12 nucleotides match TRBD2. CDR3 length equals 17 residues. J lost 6 bases, V lost 0 bases, and 7 bases had no gene match. Germline lookup yields CDR1 SGHRS and CDR2 YFSETQ. CDR3: CASSLAETSGRGNEQFF. In nucleotides, the CDR3 is TGCGCCAGCAGCTTGGCCGAGACTAGCGGGAGAGGCAATGAGCAGTTCTTC.

The chain recombines TRBV5-6 with TRBJ2-5; possible D gene TRBD2, 5 bases. The CDR3 is 13 residues long. CDR1 and CDR2 (germline): SGHDT, YYEEEE. With 6 bases removed from V and 0 bases from J, the gap between germline ends came to 9 bases. The CDR3 DNA reads TGTGCCAGCACGGGATCGTACCAAGAGACCCAGTACTTC. It is translated as CASTGSYQETQYF.

This clonotype was counted between two and nine times. The chain joins TRBV5-1 to TRBJ1-6; D is undetermined. This CDR3 has 17 amino acids. Trimming stripped 1 base from V and 5 bases from J, with 16 bases between. The V gene's germline CDR1 is SGHRS and CDR2 YFSETQ. The CDR3 spells CASSLNWGLRNNSPLHF. The CDR3 region has the DNA TGCGCCAGCAGCTTGAACTGGGGATTGAGGAATAATTCACCCCTCCACTTT.

The chain links TRBV9 to TRBJ2-1, with 11 positions matching TRBD2. The CDR3 loop spans 17 amino acids. Germline V gene sequence: CDR1 SGDLS, CDR2 YYNGEE. The trim removed 0 bases at V and 5 bases at J, leaving 7 bases unmatched. The CDR3 loop reads CASSVASGTSGNNEQFF. The CDR3 DNA is TGTGCCAGCAGCGTAGCCTCCGGGACTAGCGGAAACAATGAGCAGTTCTTC.

There are many counts of this clonotype. V is TRBV20-1 and J is TRBJ1-6; tentative D call: TRBD1 (5 bases). CDR1 is DFQATT and CDR2 is SNEGSKA in the germline V gene (reference sequence). Trimming shortened V by 5 bases and J by 9 bases, and 20 bases separated the two germline ends. The CDR3 is made up of 15 amino acids. CDR3 coding DNA: TGCAGTGCTCGTACCTCCGGGACTACGGTTTCACCCCTCCACTTT. Translating it yields CSARTSGTTVSPLHF.

CDR3 coding DNA: TGTGCCAGCAGTGATGTGGGAGGCTACACCTTC. Amino acid sequence: CASSDVGGYTF. The chain has TRBV2 and TRBJ1-2, with D hard to call. CDR1 and CDR2 (germline): SNHLY, FYNNEI. With 3 bases removed from V and 8 bases from J, the gap between germline ends came to 7 bases. CDR3 length equals 11 residues.

This chain joins TRBV6-1 and TRBJ1-2, with 7 nucleotides matching TRBD1. There are 15 residues in the CDR3. V lost 5 bases to trimming and J lost 1 base; unmatched junction nucleotides: 7. Germline V gene lookup returns CDR1 MNHNS and CDR2 SASEGT. CDR3 bases: TGTGCCAGCAGTCCGAGACAGGGACATAACTATGGCTACACCTTC. Protein product: CASSPRQGHNYGYTF.

This clonotype showed up many times. This chain connects TRBV7-9 to TRBJ1-6; a weak D match, TRBD1 (6 bases). The CDR3 extends over 13 amino acids. From germline, CDR1 is SEHNR and CDR2 FQNEAQ (reference sequence). V was pared by 5 bases and J by 8 bases, with 10 bases between. CDR3 loop: CASSRDTYSPLHF. For the CDR3, the DNA is TGTGCCAGCAGCCGGGACACTTATTCACCCCTCCACTTT.

This clonotype was observed a handful of times. V usage is TRBV9 and J usage is TRBJ2-5; D possibly corresponds to TRBD2 (6 bases). Germline loops: CDR1 SGDLS, CDR2 YYNGEE. V shed 0 bases and J shed 4 bases, with 10 bases lying between them. CDR3 length: 14 amino acids. CDR3 in DNA: TGTGCCAGCAGCGTAGGGAGGGTAGGAGAGACCCAGTACTTC. As protein: CASSVGRVGETQYF.